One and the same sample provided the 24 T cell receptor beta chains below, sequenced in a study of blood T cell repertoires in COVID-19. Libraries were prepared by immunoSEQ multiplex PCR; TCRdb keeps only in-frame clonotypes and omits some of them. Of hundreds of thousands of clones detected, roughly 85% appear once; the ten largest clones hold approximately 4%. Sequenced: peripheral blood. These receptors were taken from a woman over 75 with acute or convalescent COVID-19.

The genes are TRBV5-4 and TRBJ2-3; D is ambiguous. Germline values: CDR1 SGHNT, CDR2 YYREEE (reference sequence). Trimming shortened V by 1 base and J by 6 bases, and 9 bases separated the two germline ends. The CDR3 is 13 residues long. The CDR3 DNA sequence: TGTGCCAGCAGCTTGTATGAGTCGGATACGCAGTATTTT. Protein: CASSLYESDTQYF.

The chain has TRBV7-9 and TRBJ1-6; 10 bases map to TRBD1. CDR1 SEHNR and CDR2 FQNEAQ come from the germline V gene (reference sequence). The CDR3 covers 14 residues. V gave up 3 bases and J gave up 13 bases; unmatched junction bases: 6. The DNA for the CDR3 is TGTGCCAGCAGCTTGGGACAGGGGCTAGGCCCCCTCCACTTT. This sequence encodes CASSLGQGLGPLHF.

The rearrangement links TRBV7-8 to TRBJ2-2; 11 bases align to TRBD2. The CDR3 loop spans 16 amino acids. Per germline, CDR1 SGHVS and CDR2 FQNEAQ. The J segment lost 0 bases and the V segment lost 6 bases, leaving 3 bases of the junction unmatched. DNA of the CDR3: TGTGCCAGCAGTGCTAGCGGGGGGACGAACACCGGGGAGCTGTTTTTT. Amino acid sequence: CASSASGGTNTGELFF.

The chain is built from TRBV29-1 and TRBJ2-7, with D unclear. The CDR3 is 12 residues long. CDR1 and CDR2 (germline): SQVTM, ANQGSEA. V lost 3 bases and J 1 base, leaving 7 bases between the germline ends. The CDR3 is CSVDGDSYEQYF. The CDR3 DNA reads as TGCAGCGTTGATGGAGATTCCTACGAGCAGTACTTC.

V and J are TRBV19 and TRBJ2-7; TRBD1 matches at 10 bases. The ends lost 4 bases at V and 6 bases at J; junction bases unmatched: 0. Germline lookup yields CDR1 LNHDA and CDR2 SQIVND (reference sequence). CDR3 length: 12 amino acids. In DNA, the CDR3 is TGTGCCAGTAGTAGGACAGGGGGCGAGCAGTACTTC. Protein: CASSRTGGEQYF.

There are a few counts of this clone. CDR3 region: CASSQSMTGGGYGYTF. The CDR3 nucleotides are TGCGCCAGCAGCCAATCAATGACAGGGGGCGGGTATGGCTACACCTTC. V usage is TRBV4-3 and J usage is TRBJ1-2; 10 nucleotides align to TRBD1. V shed 2 bases and J 5 bases; nucleotides not matched to a gene: 8. Per germline, CDR1 LGHNA and CDR2 YSLEER. The length of the CDR3 is 16 residues.

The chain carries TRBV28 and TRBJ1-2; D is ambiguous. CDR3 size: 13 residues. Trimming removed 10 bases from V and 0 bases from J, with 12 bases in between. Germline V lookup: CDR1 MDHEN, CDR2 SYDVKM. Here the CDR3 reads CATTLDSNYGYTF. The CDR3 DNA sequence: TGTGCCACCACCTTGGACTCTAACTATGGCTACACCTTC.

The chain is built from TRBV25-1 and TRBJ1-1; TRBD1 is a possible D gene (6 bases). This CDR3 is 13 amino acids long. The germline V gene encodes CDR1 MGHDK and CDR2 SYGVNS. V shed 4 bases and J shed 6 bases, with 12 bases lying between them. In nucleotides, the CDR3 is TGTGCCAGCAGTGCCAGGGGTTCTGCTGAAGCTTTCTTT. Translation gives CASSARGSAEAFF.

CDR3 nucleotides: TGTGCCAGCAGTCCTACCGAAGCTAACTATGGCTACACCTTC. This encodes CASSPTEANYGYTF. V gene TRBV6-5 combines with J gene TRBJ1-2, with D unclear. The CDR3 loop spans 14 amino acids. Germline CDR1 is MNHEY and CDR2 is SVGAGI. V was cut by 5 bases and J by 0 bases, with 10 bases left in between.

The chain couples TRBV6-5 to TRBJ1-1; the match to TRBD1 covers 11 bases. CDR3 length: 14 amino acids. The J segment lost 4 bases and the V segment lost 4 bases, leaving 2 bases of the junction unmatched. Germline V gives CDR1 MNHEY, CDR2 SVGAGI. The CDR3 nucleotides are TGTGCCAGCAGTTTCGGGACAGGGGGCACTGAAGCTTTCTTT. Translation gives CASSFGTGGTEAFF.

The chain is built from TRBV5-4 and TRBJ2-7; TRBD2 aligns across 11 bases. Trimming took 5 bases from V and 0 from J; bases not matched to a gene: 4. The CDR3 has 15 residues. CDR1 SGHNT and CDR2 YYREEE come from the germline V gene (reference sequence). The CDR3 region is CASRPSGGLSYEQYF. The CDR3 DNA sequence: TGTGCCAGCAGGCCTAGCGGGGGGCTCTCCTACGAGCAGTACTTC.

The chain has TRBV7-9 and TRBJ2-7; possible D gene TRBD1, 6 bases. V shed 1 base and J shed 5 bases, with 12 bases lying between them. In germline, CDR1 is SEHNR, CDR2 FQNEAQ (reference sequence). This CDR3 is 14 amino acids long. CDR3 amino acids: CASSLGGTSHEQYF. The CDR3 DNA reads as TGTGCCAGCAGCTTAGGGGGGACATCTCACGAGCAGTACTTC. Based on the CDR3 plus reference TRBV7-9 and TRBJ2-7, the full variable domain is DTGVSQNPRHKITKRGQNVTFRCDPISEHNRLYWYRQTLGQGPEFLTYFQNEAQLEKSRLLSDRFSAERPKGSFSTLEIQRTEQGDSAMYLCASSLGGTSHEQYFGPGTRLTVT.

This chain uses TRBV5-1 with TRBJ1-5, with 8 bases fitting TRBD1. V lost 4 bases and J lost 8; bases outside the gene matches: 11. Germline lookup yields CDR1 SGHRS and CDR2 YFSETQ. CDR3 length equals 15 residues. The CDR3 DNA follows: TGCGCCAGCAGCCGGATTACAGGGGGTGGAGAGCCCCAGCATTTT. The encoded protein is CASSRITGGGEPQHF.

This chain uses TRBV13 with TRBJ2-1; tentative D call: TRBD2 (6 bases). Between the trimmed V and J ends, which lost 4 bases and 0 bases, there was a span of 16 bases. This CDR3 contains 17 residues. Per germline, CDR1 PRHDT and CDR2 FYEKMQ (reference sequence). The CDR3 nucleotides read TGTGCCAGCAGCTCAAATCTAGCGATGAGCTCCTACAATGAGCAGTTCTTC. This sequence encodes CASSSNLAMSSYNEQFF.

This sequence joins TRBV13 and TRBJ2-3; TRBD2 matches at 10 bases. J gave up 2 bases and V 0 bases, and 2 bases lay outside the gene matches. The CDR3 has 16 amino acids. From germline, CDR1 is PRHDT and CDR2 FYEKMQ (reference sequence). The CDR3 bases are TGTGCCAGCAGCTTAGGACTAGCGGGGATCACAGATACGCAGTATTTT. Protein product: CASSLGLAGITDTQYF.

In DNA, the CDR3 is TGTGCCAGCAGCGCCCAGGGACAGCCCCAGCATTTT. Residues: CASSAQGQPQHF. The chain is built from TRBV14 and TRBJ1-5; D perhaps matches TRBD1 (5 bases). V lost 5 bases and J lost 7, with 9 bases in between. The germline gives CDR1 SGHDN, CDR2 FVKESK. CDR3 length equals 12 residues.

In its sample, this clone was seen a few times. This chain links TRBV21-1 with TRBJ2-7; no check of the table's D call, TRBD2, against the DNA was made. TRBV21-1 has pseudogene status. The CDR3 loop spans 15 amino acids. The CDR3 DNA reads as TGTGCCAGCAGCATAGGTCGGGGGGACACCTACGAGCAGTACTTC. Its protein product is CASSIGRGDTYEQYF.

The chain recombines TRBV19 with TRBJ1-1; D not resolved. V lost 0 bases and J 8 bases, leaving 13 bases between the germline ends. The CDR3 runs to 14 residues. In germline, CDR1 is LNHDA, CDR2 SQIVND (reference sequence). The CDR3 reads CASSIDLRGAEAFF. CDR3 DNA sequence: TGTGCCAGTAGTATAGATCTGCGGGGAGCCGAAGCTTTCTTT. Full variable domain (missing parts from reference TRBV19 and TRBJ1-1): DGGITQSPKYLFRKEGQNVTLSCEQNLNHDAMYWYRQDPGQGLRLIYYSQIVNDFQKGDIAEGYSVSREKKESFPLTVTSAQKNPTAFYLCASSIDLRGAEAFFGQGTRLTVV.

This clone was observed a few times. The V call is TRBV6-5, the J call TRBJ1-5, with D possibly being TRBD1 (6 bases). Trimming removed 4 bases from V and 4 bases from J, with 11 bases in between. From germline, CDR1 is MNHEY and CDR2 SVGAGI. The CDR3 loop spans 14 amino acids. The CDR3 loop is CASSFHRENQPQHF. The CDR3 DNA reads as TGTGCCAGCAGTTTTCACAGGGAAAATCAGCCCCAGCATTTT.

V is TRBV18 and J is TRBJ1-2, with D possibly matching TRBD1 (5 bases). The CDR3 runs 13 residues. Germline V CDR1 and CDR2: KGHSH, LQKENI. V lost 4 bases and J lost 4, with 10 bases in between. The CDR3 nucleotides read TGTGCCAGCTCACACTCAGACAGCTATGGCTACACCTTC. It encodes CASSHSDSYGYTF.

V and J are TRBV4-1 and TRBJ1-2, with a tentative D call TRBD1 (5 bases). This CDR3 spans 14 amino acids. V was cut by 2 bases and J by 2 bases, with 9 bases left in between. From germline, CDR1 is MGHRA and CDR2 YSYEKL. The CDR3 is CASSQMDNNYGYTF. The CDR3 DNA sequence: TGCGCCAGCAGCCAAATGGACAACAACTATGGCTACACCTTC.

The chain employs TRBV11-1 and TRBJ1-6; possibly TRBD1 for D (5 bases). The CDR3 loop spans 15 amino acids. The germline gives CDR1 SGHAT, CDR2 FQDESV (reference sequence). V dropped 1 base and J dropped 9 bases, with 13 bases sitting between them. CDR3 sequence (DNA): TGTGCCAGCAGCTTAGTCCCAGGGTCCGGTTCACCCCTCCACTTT. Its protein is CASSLVPGSGSPLHF.

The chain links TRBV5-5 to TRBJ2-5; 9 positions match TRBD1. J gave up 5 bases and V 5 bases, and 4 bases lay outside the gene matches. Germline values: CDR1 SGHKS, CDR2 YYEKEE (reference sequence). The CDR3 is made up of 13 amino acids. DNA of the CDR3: TGTGCCAGCAGACGGGGACAGGGTGAGACCCAGTACTTC. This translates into CASRRGQGETQYF.

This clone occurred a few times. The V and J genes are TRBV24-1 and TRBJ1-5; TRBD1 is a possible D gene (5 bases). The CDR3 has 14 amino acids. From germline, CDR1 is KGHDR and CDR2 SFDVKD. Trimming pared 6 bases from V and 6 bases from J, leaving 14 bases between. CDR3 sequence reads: CATSTGRAGQPQHF. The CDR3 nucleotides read TGTGCCACCAGTACAGGAAGGGCCGGTCAGCCCCAGCATTTT.